The 16 T cell receptor beta chains below come from one sample, sequenced in a study of blood T cell repertoires in COVID-19. Here immunoSEQ multiplex PCR was the method, and the copy in TCRdb shows in-frame clones only, minus some. The data show around 200,000 clones, roughly nine tenths seen once. Sequenced sample: peripheral blood. Receptor source: a man aged 65 to 85 with active or convalescent COVID-19.

The rearrangement links TRBV30 to TRBJ2-7, with D maybe TRBD1 (5 bases). CDR1 and CDR2 (germline): GTSNPN, SVGIG (reference sequence). This CDR3 region has 13 residues. V gave up 0 bases and J gave up 3 bases, with 9 bases separating them. The CDR3 loop reads CAWSVQVYYEQYF. CDR3 coding DNA: TGTGCCTGGAGTGTACAGGTTTACTACGAGCAGTACTTC.

V usage is TRBV18 and J usage is TRBJ1-5; a weak D match, TRBD1 (5 bases). V lost 2 bases to trimming and J lost 0 bases, with 11 bases between them. CDR1 and CDR2 from the germline V gene are KGHSH and LQKENI. This CDR3 has 16 residues. CDR3 region: CASSPDSSYSNQPQHF. DNA of the CDR3: TGTGCCAGCTCACCAGACAGTTCGTATAGCAATCAGCCCCAGCATTTT.

The chain recombines TRBV11-2 with TRBJ2-3; TRBD1 aligns across 10 bases. With 2 bases clipped from V and 5 bases from J, the junction kept 13 bases outside the gene matches. Germline values: CDR1 SGHAT, CDR2 FQNNGV. CDR3 size: 18 residues. The CDR3 nucleotides are TGTGCCAGCAGCTTAAAATTTAAGGGCGGGACAGGGGAAGATACGCAGTATTTT. Encoded protein: CASSLKFKGGTGEDTQYF.

V and J are TRBV7-2 and TRBJ2-7, with D tentatively TRBD2 (6 bases). Germline-derived CDR1 and CDR2 are SGHTA and FQGNSA. Trimming took 6 bases from V and 6 from J, leaving 15 bases between them. This CDR3 contains 13 residues. Here the CDR3 reads CASSSEEGREQYF. In DNA form, the CDR3 reads TGTGCCAGCAGTTCGGAGGAGGGCCGCGAGCAGTACTTC.

The chain recombines TRBV11-2 with TRBJ1-3; TRBD1 agrees at 7 bases. The CDR3 runs to 16 residues. Trimming at V came to 1 base and at J to 0 bases, leaving 3 bases not matched to a gene. Looked up from germline, CDR1 is SGHAT and CDR2 is FQNNGV. CDR3 amino acids: CASSLGQGHSGNTIYF. CDR3 sequence (DNA): TGTGCCAGCAGCTTAGGACAGGGCCACTCTGGAAACACCATATATTTT.

The genes are TRBV6-2 or TRBV6-3 and TRBJ2-2; 9 nucleotides align to TRBD2. The V gene's germline CDR1 is MNHEY and CDR2 SVGEGT. This CDR3 has 15 residues. V shed 4 bases, J shed 3 bases, and the junction held 3 bases outside the gene matches. CDR3 residues: CASSLAGEYTGELFF. The CDR3 nucleotides are TGTGCCAGCAGTTTAGCGGGGGAGTACACCGGGGAGCTGTTTTTT.

The chain links TRBV12-3 or TRBV12-4 to TRBJ1-1; D unclear. The CDR3 is 13 residues long. V lost 7 bases and J 1 base, leaving 10 bases between the germline ends. CDR3 DNA: TGTGCCAGCACCAGTGAGGCGAACACTGAAGCTTTCTTT. Residues: CASTSEANTEAFF.

The chain couples TRBV3-1 (or the pseudogene TRBV3-2) to TRBJ1-2; TRBD1 aligns across 9 bases. The ends lost 4 bases at V and 8 bases at J; junction bases unmatched: 5. The CDR3 sequence is 13 residues long. Germline CDR1 is LGHDT and CDR2 is YNNKEL (reference sequence). The CDR3 reads CASSPGQGQGYTF. The CDR3 nucleotides are TGTGCCAGCAGCCCCGGACAGGGGCAGGGCTACACCTTC.

The chain employs TRBV28 and TRBJ1-6; 8 nucleotides match TRBD1. The CDR3 consists of 14 residues. V was pared by 4 bases and J by 8 bases, with 4 bases of the junction left unmatched. Per germline, CDR1 MDHEN and CDR2 SYDVKM. The CDR3, as DNA: TGTGCCAGCAGTTCCGCACAGGGGGATTCACCCCTCCACTTT. Translation: CASSSAQGDSPLHF.

J is TRBJ2-7 and V is TRBV18; TRBD1 aligns across 11 bases. Germline V gene data show CDR1 as KGHSH and CDR2 as LQKENI. V was pared by 2 bases and J by 4 bases, with 4 bases of the junction left unmatched. The CDR3 runs 15 residues. The CDR3 nucleotides read TGTGCCAGCTCACCAGGGACAGGGGGTCGGTACGAGCAGTACTTC. It encodes CASSPGTGGRYEQYF.

The rearrangement links TRBV5-8 to TRBJ1-2, with D perhaps TRBD1 (6 bases). V was cut by 5 bases and J by 5 bases, with 16 bases left in between. The CDR3 is made up of 14 amino acids. Per germline, CDR1 SGHTS and CDR2 YDEGEE. This CDR3 is CASRSTGNAYGYTF. The CDR3 coding sequence is TGTGCCAGCAGATCCACAGGGAACGCATATGGCTACACCTTC.

The chain recombines TRBV9 with TRBJ1-4, with TRBD1 identical over 7 bases. V shed 4 bases, J shed 7 bases, and the junction held 7 bases outside the gene matches. Germline CDR1 reads SGDLS; CDR2 reads YYNGEE. This CDR3 has 14 amino acids. CDR3 DNA sequence: TGTGCCAGCAGCTCAAGGGGGCTCCCTGAAAAACTGTTTTTT. This codes for CASSSRGLPEKLFF. The whole variable domain, filled in from reference TRBV9 and TRBJ1-4, reads DSGVTQTPKHLITATGQRVTLRCSPRSGDLSVYWYQQSLDQGLQFLIQYYNGEERAKGNILERFSAQQFPDLHSELNLSSLELGDSALYFCASSSRGLPEKLFFGSGTQLSVL.

The rearrangement uses TRBV7-9 and TRBJ1-2; D remains ambiguous. The germline V gene encodes CDR1 SEHNR and CDR2 FQNEAQ (reference sequence). This CDR3 is built from 14 residues. Trimming stripped 1 base from V and 2 bases from J, with 8 bases between. In nucleotides, the CDR3 is TGTGCCAGCAGCTTAGGAGCAGGCAACTATGGCTACACCTTC. This codes for CASSLGAGNYGYTF.

There are a few counts of this clone. The chain couples TRBV24-1 to TRBJ2-3, with a weak D call TRBD2 (6 bases). In germline, CDR1 is KGHDR, CDR2 SFDVKD. The CDR3 totals 14 residues. The V and J ends lost 8 bases and 3 bases respectively, with 14 bases between them. CDR3 in DNA: TGTGCCACCAACTCTTGGCGGGATACAGATACGCAGTATTTT. It yields the protein CATNSWRDTDTQYF.

The CDR3 here is CASSTKPLGTGTYEQYF. Here the CDR3 DNA reads TGTGCCAGCAGCACAAAACCTCTCGGGACAGGGACCTACGAGCAGTACTTC. V gene TRBV13 combines with J gene TRBJ2-7, with TRBD1 matching over 9 bases. CDR3 length: 17 amino acids. The J segment lost 2 bases and the V segment lost 5 bases, leaving 13 bases of the junction unmatched. Germline-derived CDR1 and CDR2 are PRHDT and FYEKMQ (reference sequence). Filled out from reference TRBV13 and TRBJ2-7, the complete variable domain reads AAGVIQSPRHLIKEKRETATLKCYPIPRHDTVYWYQQGPGQDPQFLISFYEKMQSDKGSIPDRFSAQQFSDYHSELNMSSLELGDSALYFCASSTKPLGTGTYEQYFGPGTRLTVT.

This clone appeared once. The chain uses TRBV19 and TRBJ2-3; 8 positions agree with TRBD2. V lost 4 bases to trimming and J lost 6 bases; unmatched junction nucleotides: 6. This CDR3 is 14 amino acids long. The germline V gene has CDR1 LNHDA and CDR2 SQIVND (reference sequence). CDR3 nucleotides: TGTGCCAGTAGTACCGGACTAGCTATCGATACGCAGTATTTT. Translating gives CASSTGLAIDTQYF.